This T cell receptor beta chain was sequenced in a study of T cell responses to AZD1222 COVID-19 vaccine. This clone was picked up one time. No antigen is known for it. Study-level findings and limits: Most donors were white British and more were female, and clonal diversity was possibly underestimated. Nearly half of spike-specific TCRs reportedly target variant regions that are unmutated in the B.1.351 and B.1.1.7 variants. It was only after the peak T cell response that any repertoires were sampled. Spike-specific TCR breadth and depth grew following two AZD1222 doses.

There are 15 residues in the CDR3. With 4 bases removed from V and 3 bases from J, the gap between germline ends came to 13 bases. Germline-derived CDR1 and CDR2 are ENHRY and SYGVKD. Sequencing was performed with immunoSEQ multiplex PCR; in TCRdb, only in-frame clones are kept and a portion is missing. The sample shows 95,000 to 100,000 clones, roughly 80% of them seen only once. The material was peripheral blood, obtained 28 days after the second AZD1222 dose. This sequence originates from an adult who received the AZD1222 COVID-19 vaccine. The chain combines TRBV10-3 with TRBJ1-5, with D hard to call. For the CDR3, the DNA is TGTGCCATCAGTGCAAGTTCGGGTTCCAATCAGCCCCAGCATTTT. As protein: CAISASSGSNQPQHF.